These 3 T cell receptor beta chains were sequenced from one sample in a study of T cell responses to AZD1222 COVID-19 vaccine. Measured with immunoSEQ multiplex PCR; TCRdb has only the in-frame clones, and not every one. Among about 99,000 clones listed, around 94% were seen once. This specimen consisted of peripheral blood, obtained on day 0 of AZD1222 vaccination. These receptors all come from an adult in good health.

This chain joins TRBV11-1 and TRBJ2-5, with 7 bases identical to TRBD2. With 1 base clipped from V and 5 bases from J, the junction kept 1 base outside the gene matches. This CDR3 comprises 13 residues. In germline, CDR1 is SGHAT, CDR2 FQDESV (reference sequence). The CDR3 coding sequence is TGTGCCAGCAGCTTAGGGGGAGGGGAGACCCAGTACTTC. It yields the protein CASSLGGGETQYF.

The chain is built from TRBV18 and TRBJ1-4; 10 bases match TRBD1. Germline CDR1 and CDR2: KGHSH and LQKENI. The CDR3 runs 16 residues. After removal of 8 bases from V and 0 bases from J, the junction contained 6 bases not matched to a gene. CDR3 nucleotides: TGTGCCAGCCGACAGGGGGCTTCACCAACTAATGAAAAACTGTTTTTT. Protein product: CASRQGASPTNEKLFF.

V usage is TRBV25-1 and J usage is TRBJ1-4, with D maybe TRBD1 (6 bases). V was trimmed by 4 bases and J by 0 bases, leaving 12 bases between them. This CDR3 is built from 16 residues. From germline, CDR1 is MGHDK and CDR2 SYGVNS. In DNA form, the CDR3 reads TGTGCCAGCAGTGGGACAGACCGAGCAACTAATGAAAAACTGTTTTTT. It translates to CASSGTDRATNEKLFF.